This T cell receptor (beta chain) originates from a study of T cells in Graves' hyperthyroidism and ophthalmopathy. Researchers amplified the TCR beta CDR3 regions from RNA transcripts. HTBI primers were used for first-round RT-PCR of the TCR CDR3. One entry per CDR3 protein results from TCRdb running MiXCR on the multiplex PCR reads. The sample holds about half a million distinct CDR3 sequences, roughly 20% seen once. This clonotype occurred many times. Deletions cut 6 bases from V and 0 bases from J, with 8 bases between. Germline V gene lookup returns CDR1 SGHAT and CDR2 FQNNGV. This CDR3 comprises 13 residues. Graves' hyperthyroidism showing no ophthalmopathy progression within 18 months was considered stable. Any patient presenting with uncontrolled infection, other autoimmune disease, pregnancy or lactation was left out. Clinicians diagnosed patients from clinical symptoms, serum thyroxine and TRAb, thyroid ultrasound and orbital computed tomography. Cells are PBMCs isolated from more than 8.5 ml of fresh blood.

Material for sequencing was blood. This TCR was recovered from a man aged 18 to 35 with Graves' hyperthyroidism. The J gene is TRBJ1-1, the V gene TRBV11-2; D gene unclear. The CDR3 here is CASSPSVNTEAFF. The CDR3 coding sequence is TGTGCCAGCAGTCCCAGCGTGAACACTGAAGCTTTCTTT.